Below, one T cell receptor beta chain is given with its context. The clone's antigen remains unknown. Base qualities were left out, and no much larger clone turns up one base away. From the germline V gene, CDR1 is SNHLY and CDR2 is FYNNEI. V loses 8 bases, J loses 8 bases, and the germline ends lie 21 bases apart. The cysteine opens and the phenylalanine closes a CDR3 of 14 amino acids. The CDR3 DNA has 42 bases and is translated from base 1. Using the deep immunoSEQ assay, multiplex PCR amplified TCR CDR3 regions from genomic DNA. For each cell subset, the extracted genomic DNA was distributed evenly across all wells of several immunoSEQ 96-well plates, and each plate served as one replicate. For sorted subsets, about 200 ng genomic DNA, equal to about 30,000 T cell genomes, was loaded into each replicate PCR. Purified libraries were measured with a Qubit 3.0 fluorometer, size-checked on a Bioanalyzer 2100, and measured again with the KAPA Library Quantification kit. A separate single-read 150-cycle Illumina NextSeq 550 flow cell was used to sequence each immunoSEQ 96-well plate. Per the source publication's procedure: Because only junctional sequences without quality scores were contained in the immunoSEQ output, filtering matching that applied to full-length reads could not be performed. Sequences were annotated with PyIR, a Python wrapper for IgBLAST v1.9, and V/J genes and CDR3 were assigned using IMGT germline references. Reads were filtered out if the reads had weak V/J assignments (E-value above 1e-6), no CDR3, stop codons, out-of-frame junctions, or ambiguous translated residues. V3J clonotypes were defined as sequences sharing the same inferred V gene, J gene, and CDR3 amino acid sequence. The percentage overlap between two repertoires was calculated by dividing the number of shared unique clonotypes by the size of the smaller repertoire. Repertoire richness was assessed with RTK rarefaction, the Chao1 estimator, and Recon v2.1 estimates of unobserved clonotypes. For all TCRbeta clonotypes obtained by the gDNA method from several donors, generation probabilities were computed with OLGA. The clones in this table, taken by TCRdb from immuneACCESS, are in-frame only. Not every clone is retained; where verified, under half of the shortfall comes from an unresolved V gene, and the cause of the rest is unknown. The V and J calls and clone size are taken from that table; D and trimming were inferred from the DNA. Within this sample are 2.3 million or so clones, with 85% to 95% of them counted one time only. Clones ranked in the top ten supply 0.39% of the sample.

The sample comes from a study of shared clonotypes between healthy human individuals (dated by TCRdb to about 2020). About the investigation overall: A few men and a couple of women, aged 18 to 49 years, made up the cohort. For each donor, three plates each were used for CD4 naive and CD4 memory, two plates were used for CD8 naive, and one plate was used for CD8 memory. Blood TCR repertoires of a handful of healthy adults were deeply sequenced to estimate repertoire size and the extent of clonotype sharing between individuals. To increase sequencing depth and limit assay-specific biases, TCR repertoire library preparation and sequencing were carried out by different laboratories using diverse techniques. Between about 0.85 and 10 billion PBMCs per donor were obtained by leukapheresis.

The donors were healthy, HIV-negative adults with no recently reported acute infections or vaccinations. Every donor was a Caucasian adult living in Nashville, Tennessee, USA. CD4+ T cells were enriched by magnetic negative selection, after which naive cells were positively selected on CD45RA and the negative fraction was taken as the memory subset. Blood was collected by leukapheresis, and PBMCs were isolated by Ficoll-Histopaque density gradient centrifugation and then cryopreserved in liquid nitrogen vapor phase. Analytical flow cytometry was used to check the purity and quantity of each magnetically sorted T cell population. Each sorted fraction had its genomic DNA isolated and then quantified by UV absorbance on a Nanodrop 2000c. The research as a whole found: The genetic and exposure-history diversity represented was limited by the small number of donors. Larger estimated clonotype richness was generally found for naive subsets than for memory subsets. Sampling was restricted to blood, and TCR repertoires in tissue are likely to differ from TCR repertoires in blood. Sharing across a few donors was observed for around 4.8% of naive CD4, under 4% of naive CD8, over 2% of memory CD4, and roughly 0.4% of memory CD8 clonotypes. Compared with non-shared clonotypes, clonotypes shared by all four sorted-subset donors had higher generation probabilities. Pairwise subsampling led to the expectation that sequencing depth would affect the degree of clonotype sharing among donors. Incomplete sequencing was indicated by rarefaction of sorted-subset datasets, despite the large sequencing depth.

The sequence was obtained from a young man in good health. Some clones in this sample may be carry-over from other donors' samples. The sequenced material came from naive CD4+ T cells from PBMCs. This specimen's cell subset or site label, interpreted: CD45RA+ positively selected. The receptor chain draws on TRBV2 and TRBJ1-1; the D region possibly corresponds to TRBD1 (6 bases align). The CDR3 region reads CASVRRGGHQEAFF. DNA sequence: TGTGCCAGCGTTCGGCGGGGGGGCCATCAGGAAGCTTTCTTT.